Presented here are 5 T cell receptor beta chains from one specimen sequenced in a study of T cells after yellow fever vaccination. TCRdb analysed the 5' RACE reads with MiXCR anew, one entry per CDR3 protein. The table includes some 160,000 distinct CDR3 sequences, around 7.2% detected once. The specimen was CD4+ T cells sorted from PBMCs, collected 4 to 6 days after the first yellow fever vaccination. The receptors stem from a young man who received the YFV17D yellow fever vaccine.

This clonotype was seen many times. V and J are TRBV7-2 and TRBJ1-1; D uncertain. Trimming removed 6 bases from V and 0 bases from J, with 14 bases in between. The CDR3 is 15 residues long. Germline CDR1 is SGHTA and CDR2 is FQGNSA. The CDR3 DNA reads TGTGCCAGCAGTTCCGGTGGGGTCATGAACACTGAAGCTTTCTTT. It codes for CASSSGGVMNTEAFF.

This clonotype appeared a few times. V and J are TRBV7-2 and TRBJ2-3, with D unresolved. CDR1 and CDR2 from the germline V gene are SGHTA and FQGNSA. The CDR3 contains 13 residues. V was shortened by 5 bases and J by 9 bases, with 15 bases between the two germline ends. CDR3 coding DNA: TGTGCCAGCAGCCCTATGGCCGGGCAAACGCAGTATTTT. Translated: CASSPMAGQTQYF. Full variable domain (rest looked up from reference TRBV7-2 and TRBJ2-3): GAGVSQSPSNKVTEKGKDVELRCDPISGHTALYWYRQSLGQGLEFLIYFQGNSAPDKSGLPSDRFSAERTGGSVSTLTIQRTQQEDSAVYLCASSPMAGQTQYFGPGTRLTVL.

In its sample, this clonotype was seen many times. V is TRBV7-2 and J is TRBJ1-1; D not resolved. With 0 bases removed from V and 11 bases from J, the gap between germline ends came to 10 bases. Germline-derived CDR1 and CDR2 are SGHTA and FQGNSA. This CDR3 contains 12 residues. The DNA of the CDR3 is TGTGCCAGCAGCTTAGCGCTCCGCGCGGCTTTCTTT. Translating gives CASSLALRAAFF.

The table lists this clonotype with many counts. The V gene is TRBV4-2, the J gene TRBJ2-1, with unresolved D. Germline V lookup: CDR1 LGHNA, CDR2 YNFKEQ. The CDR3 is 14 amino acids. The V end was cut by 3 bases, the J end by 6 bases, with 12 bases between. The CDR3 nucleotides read TGTGCCAGCAGCCAGGCCGGGCTTTCCAATGAGCAGTTCTTC. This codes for CASSQAGLSNEQFF.

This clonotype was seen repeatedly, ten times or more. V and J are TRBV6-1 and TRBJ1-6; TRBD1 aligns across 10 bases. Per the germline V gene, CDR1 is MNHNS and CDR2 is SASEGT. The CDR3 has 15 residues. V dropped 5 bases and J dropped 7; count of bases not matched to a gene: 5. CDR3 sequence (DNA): TGTGCCAGCAGTCCACGGACAGGGGGAAATTCACCCCTCCACTTT. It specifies CASSPRTGGNSPLHF.